The rows below give T cell receptor beta chains drawn from one sample of a study of early T cells in non-severe SARS-CoV-2 infection. MiXCR, applied by TCRdb to the 5' RACE reads, yields one record per CDR3 protein. The sample holds 60,000 to 80,000 distinct CDR3 sequences, 12% seen once. The sequencing input was whole blood. These receptors were obtained from an adult who was a healthcare worker with PCR-confirmed SARS-CoV-2 infection or an uninfected control (not recorded which). Each CDR3 is given with its conserved first and last residue. Each record gives: CDR3 DNA, CDR3 protein, D gene, clone size, J gene, V gene. A D gene is named only where the DNA matches it firmly. Some rows have no size entry. The others give once, few or many, or a class for an expanded clone.

DNA: TGTGCCAGTAGTATTATGGCCACAGATACGCAGTATTTT
CDR3: CASSIMATDTQYF
D: .
size: .
J: TRBJ2-3
V: TRBV19

DNA: TGTGCCAGCAGTTATGGACAGGGAAACATTCAGTACTTC
CDR3: CASSYGQGNIQYF
D: TRBD1
size: many
J: TRBJ2-4
V: TRBV7-6

DNA: TGTGCCAGCGGTTCGGGGCAGCGGGAGGGCCGTGAGCAGTTCTTC
CDR3: CASGSGQREGREQFF
D: TRBD2
size: many
J: TRBJ2-1
V: TRBV12-3/TRBV12-4

DNA: TGTGCCAGCAGCCAAGACGGGCGGGATTGGGATGAGCAGTTCTTC
CDR3: CASSQDGRDWDEQFF
D: .
size: many
J: TRBJ2-1
V: TRBV3-1

DNA: TGTGCCAGCAGCGAAACGGGCACATCTAGGGGTTCACCCCTCCACTTT
CDR3: CASSETGTSRGSPLHF
D: .
size: many
J: TRBJ1-6
V: TRBV3-1

DNA: TGCAGCGTTGCGGGGCCTTGGGGAAACATTCAGTACTTC
CDR3: CSVAGPWGNIQYF
D: .
size: many
J: TRBJ2-4
V: TRBV29-1

DNA: TGTGCCGGCGCCCGGGCGGTCACCGGGGAGCTGTTTTTT
CDR3: CAGARAVTGELFF
D: .
size: .
J: TRBJ2-2
V: TRBV12-3/TRBV12-4

DNA: TGTGCCAGCAGCTTAGAGGTCTACTCTGATGAGCAGTTCTTC
CDR3: CASSLEVYSDEQFF
D: .
size: many
J: TRBJ2-1
V: TRBV7-6

DNA: TGTGCCAGCAGCCAAGAGGGGGAGCACATTCAGTACTTC
CDR3: CASSQEGEHIQYF
D: .
size: few
J: TRBJ2-4
V: TRBV3-1

DNA: TGTGCCAGCAGCTCTTACAGTGAGCAGTTCTTC
CDR3: CASSSYSEQFF
D: .
size: .
J: TRBJ2-1
V: TRBV7-6

DNA: TGTGCCAGCAGACTGGGACAGGGGGGGAATAGCAATCAGCCCCAGCATTTT
CDR3: CASRLGQGGNSNQPQHF
D: TRBD1
size: .
J: TRBJ1-5
V: TRBV6-6

DNA: TGTGCCAGCAGCCCCGATGGCCCTAGCACAGATACGCAGTATTTT
CDR3: CASSPDGPSTDTQYF
D: .
size: .
J: TRBJ2-3
V: TRBV11-3

DNA: TGTGCCAGCAGCCAAGATGGGAGAGGGCCCGCGGACACTGAAGCTTTCTTT
CDR3: CASSQDGRGPADTEAFF
D: .
size: few
J: TRBJ1-1
V: TRBV3-1

DNA: TGTGCCAGCACTTCCGAGAAGGGTAGCGCTGAAGCTTTCTTT
CDR3: CASTSEKGSAEAFF
D: .
size: many
J: TRBJ1-1
V: TRBV2

DNA: TGTGCCAGCAGTTTAACGGCTAGCGGGAGAGAGACCCAGTACTTC
CDR3: CASSLTASGRETQYF
D: TRBD2
size: many
J: TRBJ2-5
V: TRBV27

DNA: TGTGCCAGCAGTTTAGTTAAGGACAGGGAAGGTTTC
CDR3: CASSLVKDREGF
D: TRBD1
size: many
J: TRBJ2-5
V: TRBV27

DNA: TGCAGCGGTCTTGACTCTGAAGCTTTCTTT
CDR3: CSGLDSEAFF
D: .
size: many
J: TRBJ1-1
V: TRBV29-1

DNA: TGTGCCAGCAGCTTAAGCACAGGGGGGGCCAATGAGCAGTTCTTC
CDR3: CASSLSTGGANEQFF
D: .
size: many
J: TRBJ2-1
V: TRBV7-6

DNA: TGTGCCAGCAGCTTGTTCGCGGGACGGTACAGGGAGCAGTTCTTC
CDR3: CASSLFAGRYREQFF
D: .
size: many
J: TRBJ2-1
V: TRBV5-5

DNA: TGCAGTGCTACGAAGGGAGGAGAGACCCAGTACTTC
CDR3: CSATKGGETQYF
D: .
size: many
J: TRBJ2-5
V: TRBV20-1

DNA: TGTGCCAGCAGTTTACAATCAGGGGGATTGTACGAGCAGTACTTC
CDR3: CASSLQSGGLYEQYF
D: TRBD1
size: .
J: TRBJ2-7
V: TRBV12-3/TRBV12-4

DNA: TGTGCCAGCAGTTTAGTAGCGGGAGTCCCCGATGAGCAGTTCTTC
CDR3: CASSLVAGVPDEQFF
D: TRBD2
size: many
J: TRBJ2-1
V: TRBV28

DNA: TGTGCCAGCAGTTTATTAGGGACAGGGGCGTCTCCTTTCTTT
CDR3: CASSLLGTGASPFF
D: TRBD1
size: .
J: TRBJ1-1
V: TRBV28

DNA: TGCAGTGCTAGAGACGTAACTAGCGATTACCGCCTCACCGGGGAGCTGTTTTTT
CDR3: CSARDVTSDYRLTGELFF
D: TRBD2
size: many
J: TRBJ2-2
V: TRBV20-1

DNA: TGTGCCAGCAGACCCTGGGGCAGGTCGAACACTGAAGCTTTCTTT
CDR3: CASRPWGRSNTEAFF
D: .
size: few
J: TRBJ1-1
V: TRBV5-4

DNA: TGCAGCGTTGAGCCTCAACTAGCGGGAGGGAATGAGCAGTTCTTC
CDR3: CSVEPQLAGGNEQFF
D: TRBD2
size: many
J: TRBJ2-1
V: TRBV29-1

DNA: TGTGCCAGCTGTCCGAGGGGGTCCTATGGCTACACCTTC
CDR3: CASCPRGSYGYTF
D: .
size: few
J: TRBJ1-2
V: TRBV27

DNA: TGCAGCGTTGGGGACAGGGTCAATCAGCCCCAGCATTTT
CDR3: CSVGDRVNQPQHF
D: TRBD1
size: many
J: TRBJ1-5
V: TRBV29-1

DNA: TGCAGCGTTGAACAAAGGACTAGCGGGCTAGGGGCCCAGTACTTC
CDR3: CSVEQRTSGLGAQYF
D: TRBD2
size: .
J: TRBJ2-5
V: TRBV29-1

DNA: TGTGCCAGCAGCTTATCAACGAGGGCCGGGACCCAGTACTTC
CDR3: CASSLSTRAGTQYF
D: .
size: .
J: TRBJ2-5
V: TRBV7-6

DNA: TGTGCCAGCAGCATGGGACTCGGATCCTACAATGAGCAGTTCTTC
CDR3: CASSMGLGSYNEQFF
D: .
size: few
J: TRBJ2-1
V: TRBV3-1

DNA: TGTGCCAGCAGCCCTCGACAGGGCCCTGGCAATGAGCAGTTCTTC
CDR3: CASSPRQGPGNEQFF
D: TRBD1
size: .
J: TRBJ2-1
V: TRBV9

DNA: TGTGCCAGCAGCTTAGGGACATACACCGGGGAGCTGTTTTTT
CDR3: CASSLGTYTGELFF
D: .
size: many
J: TRBJ2-2
V: TRBV13

DNA: TGCAGTGCACGGACTAGCGGGAGTGAGCAGTTCTTC
CDR3: CSARTSGSEQFF
D: TRBD2
size: many
J: TRBJ2-1
V: TRBV20-1

DNA: TGTGCCAGCAGCTTATCGCAGGGGGCCGGCACCGGGGAGCTGTTTTTT
CDR3: CASSLSQGAGTGELFF
D: TRBD1
size: many
J: TRBJ2-2
V: TRBV7-3

DNA: TGTGCCAGCAGAACAGGGAAGTCCTATAATTCACCCCTCCACTTT
CDR3: CASRTGKSYNSPLHF
D: .
size: few
J: TRBJ1-6
V: TRBV7-8

DNA: TGTGCCAGCAGCTTATTGGCCCTCGGGTCACCCCTCCACTTT
CDR3: CASSLLALGSPLHF
D: .
size: .
J: TRBJ1-6
V: TRBV7-3

DNA: TGTGCCAGCTCCAGGAATTTGATTATGAACACCGGGGAGCTGTTTTTT
CDR3: CASSRNLIMNTGELFF
D: .
size: many
J: TRBJ2-2
V: TRBV7-3

DNA: TGTGCCACCAGCCCAAGCGGGAGGGCCGGGAATGAGCAGTTCTTC
CDR3: CATSPSGRAGNEQFF
D: TRBD2
size: many
J: TRBJ2-1
V: TRBV15

DNA: TGTGCCAGCAGCAAGGGCGGGAAATATGGCTACACCTTC
CDR3: CASSKGGKYGYTF
D: .
size: .
J: TRBJ1-2
V: TRBV2

DNA: TGCAGCGTTGGTGGGTCGGGTGAGCAGTTCTTC
CDR3: CSVGGSGEQFF
D: .
size: .
J: TRBJ2-1
V: TRBV29-1

DNA: TGTGCCAGCAGCTTAGAAGCGGGAGTATCGGAGACCCAGTACTTC
CDR3: CASSLEAGVSETQYF
D: TRBD2
size: few
J: TRBJ2-5
V: TRBV7-9

DNA: TGTGCCAGCAGCTTAAACCCAGAGACCCGCCAAGAGACCCAGTACTTC
CDR3: CASSLNPETRQETQYF
D: .
size: many
J: TRBJ2-5
V: TRBV7-3

DNA: TGTGCCAGCAGTGCGACTAGCGGGAGTGGGTCAGATACGCAGTATTTT
CDR3: CASSATSGSGSDTQYF
D: TRBD2
size: .
J: TRBJ2-3
V: TRBV6-4

DNA: TGCAGCTTTAGGGGCAGGGACGACAATGAGCAGTTCTTC
CDR3: CSFRGRDDNEQFF
D: .
size: few
J: TRBJ2-1
V: TRBV29-1